These T cell receptor beta chains were read from a single sample in a study of shared clonotypes between healthy human individuals. Using immunoSEQ multiplex PCR, the repertoire was profiled, and TCRdb retains in-frame clones only, with some absent. The sample carries fewer than 1.8 million clones, approximately 98.5% recorded once. Sequenced: naive CD4+ T cells sorted from blood. The source of these receptors is a man under 40 in good health. Each CDR3 is given with its conserved first and last residue. The order of the fields is V gene, J gene, D gene, clone size, CDR3 DNA, CDR3 protein. The D gene is left open where the match is weak. The size of a clone is reported for some rows only, either as once, few or many, or as a class for expanded clones.

>TRBV2|TRBJ1-2|-|-
TGTGCCAGCAGTGAAATGGCAGCCGGCTACACCTTC
CASSEMAAGYTF
>TRBV28|TRBJ1-4|-|-
TGTGCCAGCAGCCCCCAAATAGGAGAACTGTTTTTT
CASSPQIGELFF
>TRBV10-3|TRBJ2-1|-|once
TGTGCCATCAGTGAGTACGGTGAGCAGTTCTTC
CAISEYGEQFF
>TRBV7-8|TRBJ1-5|TRBD1|-
TGTGCCAGCAGCTTAGGGGCGGGACAGGCCAATGATAAGCCCCAGCATTTT
CASSLGAGQANDKPQHF
>TRBV7-2|TRBJ2-7|-|-
TGTGCCAGCAGCAAAACCGGGACTCTCTCCTACGAGCAGTACTTC
CASSKTGTLSYEQYF
>TRBV10-1|TRBJ1-2|TRBD1|-
TGCGCCAGCAGTGAGTCGGTGCAGGACAGGTCCGGCTACACCTTC
CASSESVQDRSGYTF
>TRBV18|TRBJ1-5|TRBD1|-
TGTGCCAGCTCACCTCTGAGCAGGGGGGAGAATCAGCCCCAGCATTTT
CASSPLSRGENQPQHF
>TRBV4-3|TRBJ2-7|TRBD1|-
TGCGCCAGCAGCCAAGATGGGGGGACAGGGGAAGGCGAGCAGTACTTC
CASSQDGGTGEGEQYF
>TRBV30|TRBJ2-5|TRBD1|once
TGTGCCTGGAGGTCCGGGACAGGGTTGATGGAGACCCAGTACTTC
CAWRSGTGLMETQYF
>TRBV7-8|TRBJ2-7|-|-
TGTGCCAGCAGCTTAGAACTAGCCTACGAGCAGTACTTC
CASSLELAYEQYF
>TRBV18|TRBJ1-4|-|-
TGTGCCAGCTCACCAGGTTTGAGATCTGAAAAACTGTTTTTT
CASSPGLRSEKLFF
>TRBV29-1|TRBJ2-3|-|-
TGCAGCTACAGAGGTTCTCGATTGGGGAACACAGATACGCAGTATTTT
CSYRGSRLGNTDTQYF
>TRBV18|TRBJ2-5|TRBD2|-
TGTGCCAGCTCACCAAGGGCTAGCGGGAGAGAGACCCAGTACTTC
CASSPRASGRETQYF
>TRBV19|TRBJ1-2|-|-
TGTGCCAGTAGTATCACCCCTTCCGTGGGCTACACCTTC
CASSITPSVGYTF
>TRBV9|TRBJ2-2|-|-
TGTGCCAGCAGCGCTACAGGTGTTAGCGGGGAGCTGTTTTTT
CASSATGVSGELFF
>TRBV15|TRBJ2-7|-|-
TGTGCCACCAGCAGAAACGTTCCAGGAGCCTACGAGCAGTACTTC
CATSRNVPGAYEQYF
>TRBV5-1|TRBJ2-2|TRBD2|-
TGCGCCAGCAGCAGGCTCGGGACTAGCAAGGTCGGGGAGCTGTTTTTT
CASSRLGTSKVGELFF
>TRBV5-1|TRBJ2-5|TRBD2|-
TGCGCCAGCAGCGGGACTAGCGGACACCAAGAGACCCAGTACTTC
CASSGTSGHQETQYF
>TRBV9|TRBJ2-3|-|-
TGTGCCAGCAGCGTAGCGGGATTGGATACGCAGTATTTT
CASSVAGLDTQYF
>TRBV9|TRBJ2-3|TRBD2|-
TGTGCCAGCAGCGGTCGTCTAGCGGGCGGAGATACGCAGTATTTT
CASSGRLAGGDTQYF
>TRBV7-9|TRBJ2-5|TRBD2|once
TGTGCCAGTAGTACTAGCGGGGGCGCAACCCAGTACTTC
CASSTSGGATQYF
>TRBV7-3|TRBJ1-1|-|-
TGTGCCAGCAGCTTACAGCTTAACACTGAAGCTTTCTTT
CASSLQLNTEAFF